The clone carrying this TCR beta chain was detected a few times. Investigators reverse transcribed all isolated RNA, so they sequenced expressed TCRB transcripts. Method: immunoSEQ multiplex PCR; TCRdb's copy keeps in-frame clones and lacks some. The sample records around 13,000 clones, about 42% being singletons. The CDR3 contains 15 residues. V dropped 5 bases and J dropped 5; count of bases not matched to a gene: 11. Per the germline V gene, CDR1 is SEHNR and CDR2 is FQNEAQ (reference sequence). The source of the sample is a study of beta chain features in type 1 diabetes. The origin of this receptor is a man younger than 30 in good health. This chain connects TRBV7-9 to TRBJ2-7; TRBD1 matches 8 bases. The specimen sequenced was stem cell memory CD4+ T cells from blood. Here the CDR3 reads CASSHLDRVKNEQYF. The CDR3 nucleotides are TGTGCCAGCAGCCACCTGGACAGGGTAAAGAACGAGCAGTACTTC.